The 18 T cell receptor beta chains presented below share a single source sample, sequenced in a study of regulatory T cells in long-lasting Graves disease. Sequencing libraries for TCR beta were prepared with iRepertoire HTBI primers and Arm-PCR of CDR3 regions. TCRdb processed the multiplex PCR reads anew with MiXCR; each CDR3 protein has one entry. Here the sample spans about 340,000 distinct CDR3 sequences, around 20% being singletons. Time point specified: persistent/refractory GD, antithyroid drugs over 5 years with positive TRAb. The TCR library was made from RNA extracted from PBMCs. The sequences come from peripheral blood mononuclear cells (PBMCs), collected when the disease was refractory, from a patient treated with antithyroid drugs. All receptors come from a female donor with Graves disease.

There are many counts of this clonotype. The chain is built from TRBV7-9 and TRBJ2-7; D remains ambiguous. In germline, CDR1 is SEHNR, CDR2 FQNEAQ (reference sequence). Trimming removed 5 bases at V and 5 bases at J, with 13 bases between. This CDR3 spans 13 amino acids. The CDR3 loop is CASSHPGVNEQYF. CDR3 coding DNA: TGTGCCAGCAGCCATCCTGGGGTGAACGAGCAGTACTTC.

Only one count was recorded for this clonotype. The chain recombines TRBV28 with TRBJ2-1; 9 bases fit TRBD2. Unmatched junction bases numbered 4, after V lost 3 bases and J lost 4 bases. The CDR3 length is 15 residues. Looked up from germline, CDR1 is MDHEN and CDR2 is SYDVKM. The CDR3 bases are TGTGCCAGCAGTTTTAGCGGGAGTAGATACAATGAGCAGTTCTTC. Its protein is CASSFSGSRYNEQFF.

This clonotype showed up many times. The chain is built from TRBV5-1 and TRBJ1-2; D is unclear. The CDR3 runs 13 residues. V dropped 7 bases and J dropped 0 bases, with 10 bases sitting between them. The V gene's germline CDR1 is SGHRS and CDR2 YFSETQ. As DNA, the CDR3 is TGCGCCAGCGGGGAATCGGCTAACTATGGCTACACCTTC. Translation: CASGESANYGYTF.

The sample holds a few counts of this clonotype. A read error is possible here, since a much larger clone lies one base away. The rearrangement links TRBV12-3 or TRBV12-4 to TRBJ2-5; D possibly corresponds to TRBD1 (7 bases). Trimming shortened V by 8 bases and J by 9 bases, and 22 bases separated the two germline ends. The CDR3 covers 14 residues. DNA of the CDR3: TGTGCCAGCCGCGAGGGCAGGGGGTGGGAGGCCCAGTACTTC. Residues: CASREGRGWEAQYF.

This clonotype was found many times. The chain employs TRBV25-1 and TRBJ1-4, with D maybe TRBD1 (5 bases). V gave up 8 bases and J gave up 6 bases, with 19 bases separating them. CDR3 size: 15 residues. Germline CDR1 and CDR2: MGHDK and SYGVNS. The CDR3 reads CASLTEEGMDEKLFF. Here the CDR3 DNA reads TGTGCCAGCCTCACGGAGGAGGGGATGGATGAAAAACTGTTTTTT.

This clonotype was seen repeatedly, ten times or more. The chain joins TRBV28 to TRBJ2-7, with TRBD1 matching over 12 bases. CDR1 and CDR2 from the germline V gene are MDHEN and SYDVKM. V lost 2 bases to trimming and J lost 5 bases; unmatched junction nucleotides: 7. The length of the CDR3 is 16 residues. As DNA, the CDR3 is TGTGCCAGCAGTTTAATTTCCCGGGACAGGGGGCACGAGCAGTACTTC. This translates into CASSLISRDRGHEQYF.

This sequence joins TRBV20-1 and TRBJ2-6; the D gene is possibly TRBD2 (5 bases). The ends were cut back, 0 bases at V and 0 bases at J, with 12 bases in the middle. The CDR3 has 17 residues. The germline V gene has CDR1 DFQATT and CDR2 SNEGSKA (reference sequence). The CDR3 loop reads CSARDARRDSGANVLTF. The CDR3 bases are TGCAGTGCTAGAGATGCGAGACGGGACTCTGGGGCCAACGTCCTGACTTTC.

The chain couples TRBV6-5 to TRBJ2-3; the D is unclear. The CDR3 length is 12 residues. V was cut by 4 bases and J by 4 bases, with 6 bases left in between. Germline V gene sequence: CDR1 MNHEY, CDR2 SVGAGI. The CDR3: CASSFAADTQYF. The CDR3 bases are TGTGCCAGCAGTTTTGCAGCAGATACGCAGTATTTT.

This clonotype occurred many times. The chain links TRBV7-2 to TRBJ2-5, with 9 bases that match TRBD1. This CDR3 spans 15 amino acids. Germline CDR1 reads SGHTA; CDR2 reads FQGNSA. The V gene end was trimmed by 1 base and the J gene end by 5 bases; junction bases not matched to a gene: 5. CDR3 protein: CASSLGGTGSETQYF. The CDR3 DNA is TGTGCCAGCAGCTTAGGAGGGACAGGGAGTGAGACCCAGTACTTC.

In this sample, this clonotype turned up many times. This chain links TRBV6-1 with TRBJ1-1; 8 nucleotides line up with TRBD1. Germline V CDR1 and CDR2: MNHNS, SASEGT. The CDR3 loop spans 14 amino acids. V lost 6 bases, J lost 4 bases, and 7 bases stayed unmatched. In nucleotides, the CDR3 is TGTGCCAGCAGGATGGACAGGGTAGTCACTGAAGCTTTCTTT. Amino acids: CASRMDRVVTEAFF.

The V call is TRBV5-6, the J call TRBJ1-6, with D possibly matching TRBD1 (5 bases). This CDR3 contains 15 residues. Trimming shortened V by 7 bases and J by 6 bases, and 17 bases separated the two germline ends. Germline CDR1 SGHDT, CDR2 YYEEEE. CDR3 sequence reads: CASRPISGFNSPLHF. The CDR3 bases are TGTGCCAGCCGACCGATCTCAGGGTTTAATTCACCCCTCCACTTT.

This clonotype was picked up a small number of times. The chain joins TRBV9 to TRBJ1-4, with TRBD1 matching over 9 bases. Trimming cost V 2 bases and J 3 bases; bases outside gene matches: 2. Per germline, CDR1 SGDLS and CDR2 YYNGEE. There are 15 residues in the CDR3. CDR3 sequence: CASSVGDRANEKLFF. The DNA for the CDR3 is TGTGCCAGCAGCGTCGGGGACAGGGCTAATGAAAAACTGTTTTTT.

There are a few counts of this clonotype. The chain uses TRBV20-1 and TRBJ2-2; 7 bases match TRBD1. The CDR3 is 15 residues long. Unmatched junction bases numbered 3, after V lost 2 bases and J lost 0 bases. CDR1 is DFQATT and CDR2 is SNEGSKA in the germline V gene (reference sequence). The CDR3, as DNA: TGCAGTGCTAGAAGGGACAGCTCGAACACCGGGGAGCTGTTTTTT. Amino acid sequence: CSARRDSSNTGELFF.

This clonotype came up many times. This rearrangement joins TRBV5-1 to TRBJ1-1, with TRBD1 identical over 7 bases. CDR1 is SGHRS and CDR2 is YFSETQ in the germline V gene. The CDR3 is 15 residues long. Germline trimming cut 0 bases from V and 5 bases from J; bases unmatched to any gene: 7. CDR3 coding DNA: TGCGCCAGCAGCTTGGCCCTGGGCAGGGGGACTGAAGCTTTCTTT. Protein sequence: CASSLALGRGTEAFF.

There are a few counts of this clonotype. This chain uses TRBV18 with TRBJ1-1, with TRBD1 identical over 9 bases. Germline V gene data show CDR1 as KGHSH and CDR2 as LQKENI. V lost 0 bases to trimming and J lost 0 bases; unmatched junction nucleotides: 2. This CDR3 is 16 amino acids long. The CDR3 loop is CASSPPGQGMNTEAFF. In DNA, the CDR3 is TGTGCCAGCTCACCACCGGGACAGGGAATGAACACTGAAGCTTTCTTT.

This clonotype has a count of ten or more. The chain combines TRBV5-5 with TRBJ2-7; tentative D call: TRBD1 (5 bases). Trimming shortened V by 3 bases and J by 1 base, and 20 bases separated the two germline ends. Per germline, CDR1 SGHKS and CDR2 YYEKEE (reference sequence). This CDR3 comprises 17 residues. CDR3 coding DNA: TGTGCCAGCAGCTCCTTCTCGTTTGGCCAGGGATCCTACGAGCAGTACTTC. It specifies CASSSFSFGQGSYEQYF.

The rearrangement joins TRBV19 to TRBJ2-2, with 9 bases identical to TRBD2. The V gene's germline CDR1 is LNHDA and CDR2 SQIVND (reference sequence). V was pared by 4 bases and J by 4 bases, with 4 bases of the junction left unmatched. The CDR3 extends over 15 amino acids. The CDR3 bases are TGTGCCAGTAGTAACACTAGCGGGTTCACCGGGGAGCTGTTTTTT. Protein product: CASSNTSGFTGELFF.

CDR3 region: CASSQRRGLRHEQYF. The DNA of the CDR3 is TGTGCCAGCAGCCAACGTCGGGGTCTTCGCCACGAGCAGTACTTC. J is TRBJ2-7 and V is TRBV14; TRBD2 is a possible D gene (5 bases). The V and J ends lost 2 bases and 5 bases respectively, with 16 bases between them. The V gene's germline CDR1 is SGHDN and CDR2 FVKESK. The CDR3 covers 15 residues.